This TCR beta chain is from a study of T cell changes during pregnancy in multiple sclerosis. TCRdb's table, derived via immunoSEQ multiplex PCR, lists solely in-frame clones and lacks some. The sample contains about 40,000 clones, approximately 91% of which appear only once. The V and J ends lost 10 bases and 2 bases respectively, with 18 bases between them. This CDR3 contains 15 residues. The germline V gene has CDR1 MNHEY and CDR2 SVGAGI. This chain connects TRBV6-5 to TRBJ1-3, with unresolved D. This receptor was identified in a female donor with multiple sclerosis, enrolled in a pregnancy study. The sample was CD4+ T cells from peripheral blood mononuclear cells, taken before pregnancy. The CDR3 DNA reads as TGTGCCACCTCGGTGGCGGGTGGAACTGGAAACACCATATATTTT. It is translated as CATSVAGGTGNTIYF.